This TCR beta chain was documented in a study of blood T cell repertoires in COVID-19. Study as a whole: Some COVID-19 samples were acute and others convalescent; all came from the United States, Italy and Spain. Sources were T cells, B-cell-depleted T cells, or PBMCs; the material itself was cDNA or gDNA.

Original processing methods: Researchers report that nucleated cell counts were estimated from reference gene primer amplification. Assay used: immunoSEQ multiplex PCR; TCRdb lists only in-frame clones, some missing. The D gene and trimming were derived from the DNA, and the V and J assignments and clone size from that table. This sample yields roughly 200,000 clones, of which 70% to 90% are seen a single time; roughly 10% belongs to the top ten. Seattle participants joined during active infection and were tracked over time. The sample comprised peripheral blood. This TCR was recovered from a woman in her 50s with COVID-19, enrolled during active disease.

The CDR3 reads CSVEAGGPKTQYF. CDR3 DNA sequence: TGCAGCGTTGAGGCGGGGGGGCCGAAGACCCAGTACTTC. This sequence joins TRBV29-1 and TRBJ2-5; 9 bases map to TRBD2. Germline V lookup: CDR1 SQVTM, CDR2 ANQGSEA. The V segment lost 3 bases and the J segment 6 bases; nucleotides outside the gene matches: 5. The length of the CDR3 is 13 residues.